Below, 4 T cell receptor beta chains from the same sample are listed, as sequenced in a study of blood T cell repertoires in COVID-19. Sequencing was performed with immunoSEQ multiplex PCR; in TCRdb, only in-frame clones are kept and a portion is missing. The data contain some 110,000 clones, approximately 81% of them singletons. The sequencing input was peripheral blood. The receptors shown here come from a man in his forties with acute or convalescent COVID-19.

J is TRBJ2-5 and V is TRBV5-1; TRBD1 aligns across 10 bases. The CDR3 loop spans 12 amino acids. Germline lookup yields CDR1 SGHRS and CDR2 YFSETQ. Germline trimming cut 4 bases from V and 7 bases from J; bases unmatched to any gene: 1. CDR3 residues: CASSRTGGTQYF. The CDR3 DNA follows: TGCGCCAGCAGCAGGACAGGGGGGACCCAGTACTTC.

V and J are TRBV7-2 and TRBJ2-5; TRBD2 aligns across 12 bases. Trimming took 5 bases from V and 5 from J; bases not matched to a gene: 9. CDR3 length equals 16 residues. Germline V CDR1 and CDR2: SGHTA, FQGNSA. The CDR3 DNA is TGTGCCAGCAGCCCCCGACTAGCGGGAGCTTTCGAGACCCAGTACTTC. Translating gives CASSPRLAGAFETQYF.

V and J are TRBV3-1 (or the pseudogene TRBV3-2) and TRBJ1-2; no reliable D call. Per germline, CDR1 LGHDT and CDR2 YNNKEL (reference sequence). V lost 1 base and J 8 bases, leaving 11 bases between the germline ends. This CDR3 region has 13 residues. The DNA of the CDR3 is TGTGCCAGCAGCCAAGCTGGGCTTGGCGGCTACACCTTC. It codes for CASSQAGLGGYTF.

This chain connects TRBV6-1 to TRBJ1-1; D remains ambiguous. Germline values: CDR1 MNHNS, CDR2 SASEGT. The CDR3 contains 14 residues. V was cut by 3 bases and J by 1 base, with 9 bases left in between. The CDR3 DNA reads TGTGCCAGCAGTGAGACAAGTGGGAACACTGAAGCTTTCTTT. Protein sequence: CASSETSGNTEAFF.